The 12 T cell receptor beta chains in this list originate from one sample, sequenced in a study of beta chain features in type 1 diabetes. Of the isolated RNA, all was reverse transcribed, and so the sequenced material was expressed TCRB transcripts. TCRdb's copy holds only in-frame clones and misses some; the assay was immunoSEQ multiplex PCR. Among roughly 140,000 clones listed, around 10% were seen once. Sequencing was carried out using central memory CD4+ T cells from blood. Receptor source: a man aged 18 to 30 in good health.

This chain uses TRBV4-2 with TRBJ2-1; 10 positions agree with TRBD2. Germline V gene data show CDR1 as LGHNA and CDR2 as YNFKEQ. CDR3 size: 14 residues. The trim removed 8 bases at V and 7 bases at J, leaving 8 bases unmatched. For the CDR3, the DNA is TGTGCCAGCCAGAAGGGGACTAGCGATAATGAGCAGTTCTTC. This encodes CASQKGTSDNEQFF.

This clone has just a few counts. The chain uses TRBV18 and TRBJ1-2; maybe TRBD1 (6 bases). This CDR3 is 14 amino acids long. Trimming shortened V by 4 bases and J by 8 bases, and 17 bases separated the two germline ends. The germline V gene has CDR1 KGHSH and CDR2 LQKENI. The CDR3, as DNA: TGTGCCAGCTCACGCCCCACAGGGATGGAGGGCTACACCTTC. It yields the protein CASSRPTGMEGYTF.

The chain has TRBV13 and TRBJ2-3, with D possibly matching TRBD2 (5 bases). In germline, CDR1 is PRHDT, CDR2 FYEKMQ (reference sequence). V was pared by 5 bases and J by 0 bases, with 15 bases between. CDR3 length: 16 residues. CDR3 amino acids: CASSALRDSSTDTQYF. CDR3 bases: TGTGCCAGCAGCGCCCTCCGGGATAGTAGCACAGATACGCAGTATTTT.

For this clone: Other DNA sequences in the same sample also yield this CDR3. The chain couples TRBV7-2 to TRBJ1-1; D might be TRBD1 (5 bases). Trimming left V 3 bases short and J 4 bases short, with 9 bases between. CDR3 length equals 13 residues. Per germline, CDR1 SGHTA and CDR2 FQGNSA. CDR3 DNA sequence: TGTGCCAGCAGCTTTCGGGGCGGCACTGAAGCTTTCTTT. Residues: CASSFRGGTEAFF.

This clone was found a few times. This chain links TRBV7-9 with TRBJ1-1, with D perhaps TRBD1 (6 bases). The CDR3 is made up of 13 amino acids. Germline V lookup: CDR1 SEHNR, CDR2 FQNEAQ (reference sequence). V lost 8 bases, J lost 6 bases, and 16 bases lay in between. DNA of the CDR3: TGTGCCAGCCTGCTTAGTCAGGGGTCTGAAGCTTTCTTT. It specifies CASLLSQGSEAFF.

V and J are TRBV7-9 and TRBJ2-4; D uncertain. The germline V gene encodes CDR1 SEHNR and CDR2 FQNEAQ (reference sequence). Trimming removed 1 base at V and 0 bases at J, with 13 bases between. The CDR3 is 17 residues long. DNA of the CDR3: TGTGCCAGCAGCTTAGAGGGTCAGAGCCTAGCCAAAAACATTCAGTACTTC. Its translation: CASSLEGQSLAKNIQYF.

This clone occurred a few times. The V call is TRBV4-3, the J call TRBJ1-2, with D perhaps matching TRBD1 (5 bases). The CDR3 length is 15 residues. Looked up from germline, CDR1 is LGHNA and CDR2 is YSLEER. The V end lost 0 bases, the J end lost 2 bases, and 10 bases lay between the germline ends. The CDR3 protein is CASSQEFRQNYGYTF. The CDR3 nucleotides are TGCGCCAGCAGCCAAGAATTTCGACAGAACTATGGCTACACCTTC.

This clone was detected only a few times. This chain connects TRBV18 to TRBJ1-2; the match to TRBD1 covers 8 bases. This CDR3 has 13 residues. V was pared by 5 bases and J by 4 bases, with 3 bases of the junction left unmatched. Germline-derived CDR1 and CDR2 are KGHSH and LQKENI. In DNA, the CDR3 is TGTGCCAGCTCAGGACAGGGAGGCTATGGCTACACCTTC. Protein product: CASSGQGGYGYTF.

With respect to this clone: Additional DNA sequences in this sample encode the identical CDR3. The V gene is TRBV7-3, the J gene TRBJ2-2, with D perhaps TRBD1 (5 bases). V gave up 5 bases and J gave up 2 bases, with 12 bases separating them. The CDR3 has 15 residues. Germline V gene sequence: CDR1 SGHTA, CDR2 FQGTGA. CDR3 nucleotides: TGTGCCAGCAGCCCTACAGGAACCAACACCGGGGAGCTGTTTTTT. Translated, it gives CASSPTGTNTGELFF.

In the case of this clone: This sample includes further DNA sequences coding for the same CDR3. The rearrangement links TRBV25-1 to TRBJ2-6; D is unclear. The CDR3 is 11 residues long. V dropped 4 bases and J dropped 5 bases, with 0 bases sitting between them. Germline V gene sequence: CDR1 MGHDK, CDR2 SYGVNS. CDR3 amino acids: CASSGANVLTF. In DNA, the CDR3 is TGTGCCAGCAGTGGGGCCAACGTCCTGACTTTC.

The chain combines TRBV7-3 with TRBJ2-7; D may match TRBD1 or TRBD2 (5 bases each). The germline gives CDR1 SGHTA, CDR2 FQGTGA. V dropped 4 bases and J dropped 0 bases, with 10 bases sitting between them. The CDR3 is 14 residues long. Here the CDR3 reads CASSSGRSSYEQYF. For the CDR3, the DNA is TGTGCCAGCAGCTCGGGACGGAGCTCCTACGAGCAGTACTTC.

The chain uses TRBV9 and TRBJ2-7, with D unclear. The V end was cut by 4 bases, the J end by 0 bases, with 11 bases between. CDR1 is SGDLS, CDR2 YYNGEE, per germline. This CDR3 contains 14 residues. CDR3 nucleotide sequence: TGTGCCAGCAGCCCACAACAGATCTCCTACGAGCAGTACTTC. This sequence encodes CASSPQQISYEQYF.